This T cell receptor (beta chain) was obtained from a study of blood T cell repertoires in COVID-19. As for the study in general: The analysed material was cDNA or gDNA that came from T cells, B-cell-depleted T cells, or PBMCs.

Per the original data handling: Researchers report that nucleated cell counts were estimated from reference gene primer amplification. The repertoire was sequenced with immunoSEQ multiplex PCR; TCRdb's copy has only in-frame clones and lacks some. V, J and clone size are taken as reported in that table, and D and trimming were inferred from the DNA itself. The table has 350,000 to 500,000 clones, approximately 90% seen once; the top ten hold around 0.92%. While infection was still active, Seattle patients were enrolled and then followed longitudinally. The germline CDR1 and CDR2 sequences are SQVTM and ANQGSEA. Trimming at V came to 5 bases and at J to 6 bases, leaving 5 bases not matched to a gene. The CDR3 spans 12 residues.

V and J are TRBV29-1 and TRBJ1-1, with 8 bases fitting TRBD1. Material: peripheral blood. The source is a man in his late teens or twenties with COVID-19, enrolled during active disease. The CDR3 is CSVTGGAPEAFF. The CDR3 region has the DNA TGCAGCGTTACAGGGGGGGCCCCTGAAGCTTTCTTT.